A single sample gave rise to the 23 T cell receptor beta chains below, sequenced in a study of blood T cell repertoires in COVID-19. The method was immunoSEQ multiplex PCR; TCRdb's version includes in-frame clones alone and lacks a portion of them. The sample has roughly 150,000 clones, about four fifths seen once. The material sequenced was peripheral blood. The origin of the receptors is a woman aged 60 to 75 with COVID-19, enrolled during active disease.

In its sample, this clone was seen a few times. The same CDR3 arises from other DNA sequences in this sample as well. V gene TRBV15 combines with J gene TRBJ1-2; 10 positions agree with TRBD1. The V gene end was trimmed by 5 bases and the J gene end by 7 bases; junction bases not matched to a gene: 10. CDR1 LNHNV and CDR2 YYDKDF come from the germline V gene (reference sequence). The CDR3 is 15 amino acids. CDR3 protein: CATSRPGTGVGGYTF. CDR3 DNA sequence: TGTGCCACCAGCCGTCCCGGGACAGGGGTTGGTGGCTACACCTTC.

The CDR3 loop reads CASSLFSRRGDSTDTQYF. In DNA, the CDR3 is TGTGCCAGCAGTTTATTTTCCAGGCGGGGGGATAGCACAGATACGCAGTATTTT. The V and J genes are TRBV27 and TRBJ2-3; 8 bases are a match to TRBD2. Germline CDR1 reads MNHEY; CDR2 reads SMNVEV (reference sequence). V was clipped by 1 base and J by 0 bases; unmatched bases: 9. The CDR3 extends over 18 amino acids.

In DNA, the CDR3 is TGTGCCAGCAGCTTTACCGGGACAGGGGTTGTGAACACTGAAGCTTTCTTT. Translated: CASSFTGTGVVNTEAFF. The chain uses TRBV5-8 and TRBJ1-1, with 10 bases identical to TRBD1. This CDR3 has 17 residues. The junction had 7 bases not matched to a gene; V was cut back by 2 bases and J by 0 bases. The germline V gene has CDR1 SGHTS and CDR2 YDEGEE.

This clone was seen at least ten times. The chain combines TRBV6-2 or TRBV6-3 with TRBJ2-3; 13 bases fit TRBD2. The J segment lost 1 base and the V segment lost 1 base, leaving 5 bases of the junction unmatched. Per the germline V gene, CDR1 is MNHEY and CDR2 is SVGEGT. The CDR3 has 18 residues. The CDR3 protein is CASSYYHGLAGGTDTQYF. The CDR3, as DNA: TGTGCCAGCAGTTACTACCACGGACTAGCGGGAGGCACAGATACGCAGTATTTT.

The chain uses TRBV4-1 and TRBJ2-1, with 14 bases matching TRBD2. V lost 3 bases to trimming and J lost 8 bases; unmatched junction nucleotides: 3. This CDR3 spans 15 amino acids. Looked up from germline, CDR1 is MGHRA and CDR2 is YSYEKL. The CDR3 bases are TGCGCCAGCAGCCAGGGACTAGCGGGGGTCGATGAGCAGTTCTTC. It yields the protein CASSQGLAGVDEQFF.

Comments on this clone: A much larger clone differs by one base, so this may be a read error. V is TRBV7-6 and J is TRBJ1-5, with 12 bases aligning to TRBD1. The germline V gene has CDR1 SGHVS and CDR2 FNYEAQ. This CDR3 has 18 amino acids. CDR3: CANSLGDRGQGSNQPQHF. CDR3 DNA: TGTGCCAACAGCTTAGGGGACAGGGGGCAAGGAAGCAATCAGCCCCAGCATTTT.

The genes are TRBV5-4 and TRBJ1-4; TRBD1 aligns across 12 bases. Germline V gene data show CDR1 as SGHNT and CDR2 as YYREEE (reference sequence). V shed 3 bases and J 8 bases; nucleotides not matched to a gene: 14. The length of the CDR3 is 18 residues. As DNA, the CDR3 is TGTGCCAGCAGCTCAAGGGGGACAGGGGGCGAGGCGGGGGAAAAACTGTTTTTT. Translation: CASSSRGTGGEAGEKLFF. The variable domain in full, with the rest retrieved from reference TRBV5-4 and TRBJ1-4, is ETGVTQSPTHLIKTRGQQVTLRCSSQSGHNTVSWYQQALGQGPQFIFQYYREEENGRGNFPPRFSGLQFPNYSSELNVNALELDDSALYLCASSSRGTGGEAGEKLFFGSGTQLSVL.

The chain links TRBV24-1 to TRBJ1-1; TRBD1 is a possible D gene (5 bases). CDR3 length: 14 amino acids. Trimming removed 7 bases from V and 3 bases from J, with 14 bases in between. Germline V lookup: CDR1 KGHDR, CDR2 SFDVKD. The DNA of the CDR3 is TGTGCCACCAGCCAAAGCGGGACTTACACTGAAGCTTTCTTT. Amino acids: CATSQSGTYTEAFF.

This clone was seen repeatedly, ten times or more. The CDR3 loop is CASSPHEPGQGYGYTF. The CDR3 region has the DNA TGTGCCAGCAGCCCACACGAGCCGGGACAGGGATACGGCTACACCTTC. The rearrangement links TRBV7-6 to TRBJ1-2, with 9 bases that match TRBD1. This CDR3 is 16 amino acids long. V was pared by 5 bases and J by 8 bases, with 15 bases of the junction left unmatched. The germline V gene has CDR1 SGHVS and CDR2 FNYEAQ.

The genes are TRBV28 and TRBJ2-1, with 8 bases matching TRBD1. The CDR3 spans 15 residues. V gave up 5 bases and J gave up 4 bases; unmatched junction bases: 7. Germline V gene data show CDR1 as MDHEN and CDR2 as SYDVKM. The CDR3 reads CASSPRTGSYNEQFF. In DNA form, the CDR3 reads TGTGCCAGCAGTCCACGGACAGGGAGTTACAATGAGCAGTTCTTC.

As DNA, the CDR3 is TGCGCCAGCAGCCAAAGACTAACGACCGGGTTCAATGAGCAGTTCTTC. Translated: CASSQRLTTGFNEQFF. V and J are TRBV5-1 and TRBJ2-1, with D maybe TRBD2 (5 bases). This CDR3 is built from 16 residues. V was trimmed by 4 bases and J by 6 bases, leaving 20 bases between them. The V gene's germline CDR1 is SGHRS and CDR2 YFSETQ.

The J gene is TRBJ1-5, the V gene TRBV19, with 8 bases that match TRBD1. The junction had 2 bases not matched to a gene; V was cut back by 5 bases and J by 2 bases. Germline V gene lookup returns CDR1 LNHDA and CDR2 SQIVND (reference sequence). The CDR3 is 14 amino acids. The CDR3 reads CASSSTGGNQPQHF. The CDR3 DNA follows: TGTGCCAGTAGTTCGACAGGGGGCAATCAGCCCCAGCATTTT.

The chain employs TRBV5-8 and TRBJ2-7; TRBD1 aligns across 8 bases. Germline lookup yields CDR1 SGHTS and CDR2 YDEGEE. This CDR3 region has 14 residues. J lost 7 bases, V lost 1 base, and 7 bases had no gene match. The CDR3 here is CASSLWQGALEQYF. CDR3 DNA sequence: TGTGCCAGCAGCTTGTGGCAGGGGGCGCTTGAGCAGTACTTC.

The J gene is TRBJ2-2, the V gene TRBV6-5; TRBD2 is a possible D gene (5 bases). The germline CDR1 and CDR2 sequences are MNHEY and SVGAGI. This CDR3 has 13 amino acids. CDR3 region: CDQEEANTGELFF. The DNA for the CDR3 is TGTGACCAGGAGGAGGCGAACACCGGGGAGCTGTTTTTT.

J is TRBJ2-7 and V is TRBV19; D unclear. V lost 3 bases to trimming and J lost 2 bases, with 8 bases between them. The CDR3 has 13 residues. CDR1 is LNHDA and CDR2 is SQIVND in the germline V gene (reference sequence). CDR3 in DNA: TGTGCCAGTAGTATTTCCCTTACCTACGAGCAGTACTTC. Translation: CASSISLTYEQYF.

The genes are TRBV29-1 and TRBJ2-7; tentative D call: TRBD1 (5 bases). This CDR3 has 11 amino acids. V was cut by 4 bases and J by 3 bases, with 7 bases left in between. The V gene's germline CDR1 is SQVTM and CDR2 ANQGSEA. DNA of the CDR3: TGCAGCGTTGGACAGATCTACGAGCAGTACTTC. Translated, it gives CSVGQIYEQYF.

This chain links TRBV6-5 with TRBJ2-7; D uncertain. Trimming pared 1 base from V and 1 base from J, leaving 8 bases between. CDR1 and CDR2 (germline): MNHEY, SVGAGI. CDR3 length: 14 residues. The DNA of the CDR3 is TGTGCCAGCAGTTACTACCAGTCTTCCTACGAGCAGTACTTC. Protein: CASSYYQSSYEQYF.

The chain combines TRBV1 with TRBJ2-3; the table's D call, TRBD2, has no DNA check behind it. TRBV1 is noted as a pseudogene. The CDR3 length is 15 residues. The CDR3 DNA reads TGCACCAGCAGCCAGCCCAAGGACTCCACAGATACGCAGTATTTT. It is translated as CTSSQPKDSTDTQYF.

V gene TRBV5-6 combines with J gene TRBJ2-7; 14 nucleotides agree with TRBD2. Germline CDR1 SGHDT, CDR2 YYEEEE. The CDR3 extends over 19 amino acids. V was pared by 4 bases and J by 5 bases, with 17 bases of the junction left unmatched. The CDR3, as DNA: TGTGCCAGCAGCCCAATCGGGACTAGCGGGAGAGGCATCCGGAACGAGCAGTACTTC. Translated, it gives CASSPIGTSGRGIRNEQYF.

This clone showed up just a few times. The rearrangement links TRBV4-3 to TRBJ1-3; no definite D call. Germline CDR1 reads LGHNA; CDR2 reads YSLEER. V was pared by 3 bases and J by 0 bases, with 12 bases between. The CDR3 length is 16 residues. The CDR3 bases are TGCGCCAGCAGCCAGGCCATAACGGGCTCTGGAAACACCATATATTTT. Amino acid sequence: CASSQAITGSGNTIYF.

V usage is TRBV4-2 and J usage is TRBJ2-3, with TRBD1 as a possible D gene (5 bases). V lost 6 bases and J lost 1, with 26 bases in between. Germline-derived CDR1 and CDR2 are LGHNA and YNFKEQ. This CDR3 region has 19 residues. CDR3 bases: TGTGCCAGCAGTTTAAAATCCGGAACTCAGGGTCGGGGCACAGATACGCAGTATTTT. Translation gives CASSLKSGTQGRGTDTQYF.

This chain links TRBV24-1 with TRBJ2-3; D not certain. Trimming stripped 3 bases from V and 3 bases from J, with 6 bases between. Germline-derived CDR1 and CDR2 are KGHDR and SFDVKD. This CDR3 spans 13 amino acids. The CDR3 DNA reads TGTGCCACCAGTGATCAGAGGACAGATACGCAGTATTTT. Amino acid sequence: CATSDQRTDTQYF.

The gene calls are TRBV5-1 and TRBJ2-1; 10 nucleotides match TRBD2. This CDR3 has 15 amino acids. After removal of 4 bases from V and 3 bases from J, the junction contained 4 bases not matched to a gene. Germline V CDR1 and CDR2: SGHRS, YFSETQ. The CDR3 protein is CASSRQRGGYNEQFF. CDR3 sequence (DNA): TGCGCCAGCAGCAGACAGCGGGGGGGCTACAATGAGCAGTTCTTC.